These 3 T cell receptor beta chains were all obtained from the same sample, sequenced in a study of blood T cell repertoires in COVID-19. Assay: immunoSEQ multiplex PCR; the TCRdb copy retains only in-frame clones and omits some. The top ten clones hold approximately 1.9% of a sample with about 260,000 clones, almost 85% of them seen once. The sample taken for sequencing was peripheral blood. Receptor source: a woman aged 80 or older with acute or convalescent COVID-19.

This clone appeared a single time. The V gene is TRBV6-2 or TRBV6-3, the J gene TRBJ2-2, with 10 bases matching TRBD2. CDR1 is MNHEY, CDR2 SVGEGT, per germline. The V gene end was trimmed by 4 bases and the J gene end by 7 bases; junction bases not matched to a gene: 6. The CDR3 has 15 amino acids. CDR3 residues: CASSWLAGAGGELFF. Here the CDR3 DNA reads TGTGCCAGCAGTTGGCTAGCGGGGGCAGGCGGGGAGCTGTTTTTT.

Written as DNA, the CDR3 is TGTGCCAGCAGCACAGGGGACAGAAGGAACACTGAAGCTTTCTTT. It yields the protein CASSTGDRRNTEAFF. V usage is TRBV5-4 and J usage is TRBJ1-1; 7 bases are shared with TRBD1. The V segment lost 4 bases and the J segment 1 base; nucleotides outside the gene matches: 7. The germline CDR1 and CDR2 sequences are SGHNT and YYREEE (reference sequence). The CDR3 sequence is 15 residues long.

In DNA form, the CDR3 reads TGTGCCAGCAGTGAAGCGGGACTTAATGGCTACACCTTC. Translation: CASSEAGLNGYTF. This chain uses TRBV6-1 with TRBJ1-2, with TRBD1 as a possible D gene (5 bases). The CDR3 consists of 13 residues. V lost 0 bases and J lost 6, with 8 bases in between. Germline V gene data show CDR1 as MNHNS and CDR2 as SASEGT.